The 13 T cell receptor beta chains reported below all come from one sample, sequenced in a study of beta chain features in type 1 diabetes. Every isolated RNA sample was fully reverse transcribed, so sequencing captured expressed TCRB transcripts. The assay was immunoSEQ multiplex PCR, and TCRdb's table has in-frame clones only and misses some. This table holds 900,000 or so clones, about 17% found once. The sequenced sample consisted of naive CD4+ T cells from blood. The receptor source for this set is a woman aged 18-29 years in good health.

The chain is built from TRBV19 and TRBJ2-1, with 9 nucleotides matching TRBD2. V lost 4 bases, J lost 5 bases, and 6 bases stayed unmatched. CDR3 size: 15 residues. CDR1 and CDR2 (germline): LNHDA, SQIVND (reference sequence). CDR3 bases: TGTGCCAGTAGTAACATAGCGGGAGCGGACAATGAGCAGTTCTTC. Its translation is CASSNIAGADNEQFF.

This clone turned up a few times. This rearrangement joins TRBV27 to TRBJ2-7; 9 positions agree with TRBD2. V lost 3 bases, J lost 5 bases, and 5 bases stayed unmatched. This CDR3 spans 14 amino acids. Germline V lookup: CDR1 MNHEY, CDR2 SMNVEV (reference sequence). In DNA form, the CDR3 reads TGTGCCAGCAGTTTCCTTGGGACTAGCAACGAGCAGTACTTC. Amino acids: CASSFLGTSNEQYF.

This clone has more than one count but fewer than ten. The rearrangement links TRBV6-1 to TRBJ1-2; D is ambiguous. From germline, CDR1 is MNHNS and CDR2 SASEGT. Trimming cost V 2 bases and J 5 bases, with 9 bases left between them. This CDR3 is 13 amino acids long. CDR3 residues: CASSESPRYGYTF. CDR3 nucleotides: TGTGCCAGCAGTGAAAGTCCCAGATATGGCTACACCTTC.

The chain combines TRBV27 with TRBJ1-5, with D perhaps TRBD1 (6 bases). The CDR3 is 15 amino acids. Germline V gives CDR1 MNHEY, CDR2 SMNVEV (reference sequence). The germline V and J ends were trimmed by 10 bases and 0 bases, with 16 bases remaining between them. CDR3 amino acids: CATRDISYSNQPQHF. As DNA, the CDR3 is TGTGCCACCCGGGACATAAGCTATAGCAATCAGCCCCAGCATTTT.

This chain connects TRBV7-2 to TRBJ2-6; D unresolved. Trimming stripped 1 base from V and 1 base from J, with 8 bases between. CDR3 length: 16 residues. Germline V CDR1 and CDR2: SGHTA, FQGNSA. CDR3 nucleotides: TGTGCCAGCAGCTTAGTGGGGAATTCTGGGGCCAACGTCCTGACTTTC. It is translated as CASSLVGNSGANVLTF. Supplemented by reference TRBV7-2 and TRBJ2-6, the full variable domain reads GAGVSQSPSNKVTEKGKDVELRCDPISGHTALYWYRQSLGQGLEFLIYFQGNSAPDKSGLPSDRFSAERTGGSVSTLTIQRTQQEDSAVYLCASSLVGNSGANVLTFGAGSRLTVL.

A remark on this clone: The same CDR3 is also encoded by other DNA sequences in this sample. The genes are TRBV28 and TRBJ2-3; D is possibly TRBD2 (7 bases). Germline CDR1 and CDR2: MDHEN and SYDVKM. The germline V and J ends were trimmed by 5 bases and 2 bases, with 14 bases remaining between them. This CDR3 contains 15 residues. In nucleotides, the CDR3 is TGTGCCAGCAGTAGCCCGGGGGGCTCCACAGATACGCAGTATTTT. Its translation: CASSSPGGSTDTQYF.

This clone was detected a few times. The chain links TRBV15 to TRBJ1-3, with D perhaps TRBD1 (5 bases). The germline CDR1 and CDR2 sequences are LNHNV and YYDKDF (reference sequence). The CDR3 contains 18 residues. V was pared by 1 base and J by 0 bases, with 16 bases between. For the CDR3, the DNA is TGTGCCACCAGCAGAGGCGTCACGACAGCGAGCTCTGGAAACACCATATATTTT. It translates to CATSRGVTTASSGNTIYF.

This chain connects TRBV29-1 to TRBJ1-1; no clear D gene. The length of the CDR3 is 13 residues. Germline assignment: CDR1 SQVTM and CDR2 ANQGSEA. The V end was cut by 3 bases, the J end by 0 bases, with 8 bases between. CDR3 protein: CSVEDQLNTEAFF. The DNA of the CDR3 is TGCAGCGTTGAGGATCAGCTGAACACTGAAGCTTTCTTT.

This clone occurred a few times. The chain is built from TRBV15 and TRBJ2-7; 7 bases are shared with TRBD1. Germline V gene sequence: CDR1 LNHNV, CDR2 YYDKDF (reference sequence). The CDR3 is 16 residues long. V gave up 0 bases and J gave up 3 bases; unmatched junction bases: 8. CDR3 in amino acids: CATSRDGRGGIYEQYF. The CDR3, as DNA: TGTGCCACCAGCAGAGATGGTAGAGGGGGCATCTACGAGCAGTACTTC. Full variable domain (rest looked up from reference TRBV15 and TRBJ2-7): DAMVIQNPRYQVTQFGKPVTLSCSQTLNHNVMYWYQQKSSQAPKLLFHYYDKDFNNEADTPDNFQSRRPNTSFCFLDIRSPGLGDTAMYLCATSRDGRGGIYEQYFGPGTRLTVT.

This clone has only a few counts. The chain uses TRBV10-3 and TRBJ2-5, with TRBD2 matching 12 bases. Losses at the gene ends were 3 bases for V and 3 bases for J; bases not matched to a gene: 2. There are 15 residues in the CDR3. The germline CDR1 and CDR2 sequences are ENHRY and SYGVKD. The CDR3 DNA is TGTGCCATCAGTGATTGGACTAGCGGGAAAGAGACCCAGTACTTC. It yields the protein CAISDWTSGKETQYF.

This clone showed up just once. This chain connects TRBV28 to TRBJ2-7, with 8 bases fitting TRBD2. The V gene end was trimmed by 4 bases and the J gene end by 5 bases; junction bases not matched to a gene: 10. There are 15 residues in the CDR3. Germline-derived CDR1 and CDR2 are MDHEN and SYDVKM. The CDR3 coding sequence is TGTGCCAGCAGTTCTTTTTCGGGGGGGCGAAACGAGCAGTACTTC. It codes for CASSSFSGGRNEQYF. Variable domain in full (rest from reference TRBV28 and TRBJ2-7): DVKVTQSSRYLVKRTGEKVFLECVQDMDHENMFWYRQDPGLGLRLIYFSYDVKMKEKGDIPEGYSVSREKKERFSLILESASTNQTSMYLCASSSFSGGRNEQYFGPGTRLTVT.

J is TRBJ2-3 and V is TRBV7-8; 7 bases map to TRBD1. With V trimmed by 5 bases and J by 3 bases, 11 bases remained unmatched. Germline CDR1 SGHVS, CDR2 FQNEAQ. The CDR3 contains 16 residues. The CDR3 DNA reads as TGTGCCAGCAGCCAAGAGACCCCGACAGGGACAGATACGCAGTATTTT. Translated, it gives CASSQETPTGTDTQYF. The full variable domain, in which reference TRBV7-8 and TRBJ2-3 provide the parts outside the CDR3, is GAGVSQSPRYKVAKRGQDVALRCDPISGHVSLFWYQQALGQGPEFLTYFQNEAQLDKSGLPSDRFFAERPEGSVSTLKIQRTQQEDSAVYLCASSQETPTGTDTQYFGPGTRLTVL.

With regard to this clone: Other DNA sequences in this sample translate to the same CDR3. The V and J genes are TRBV10-3 and TRBJ2-3; weak D call: TRBD2 (6 bases). The CDR3 extends over 13 amino acids. Trimming cost V 3 bases and J 3 bases, with 7 bases left between them. CDR1 and CDR2 (germline): ENHRY, SYGVKD. The CDR3 nucleotides read TGTGCCATCAGTGATGGGGGGACAGATACGCAGTATTTT. Residues: CAISDGGTDTQYF.